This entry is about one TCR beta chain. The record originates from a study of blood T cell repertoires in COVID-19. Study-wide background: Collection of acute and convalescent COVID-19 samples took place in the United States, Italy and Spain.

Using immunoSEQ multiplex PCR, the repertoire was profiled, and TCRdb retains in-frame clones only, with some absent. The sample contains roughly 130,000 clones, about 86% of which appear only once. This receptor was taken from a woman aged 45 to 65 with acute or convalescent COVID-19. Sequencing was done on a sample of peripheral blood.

CDR3 bases: TGCGCCAGCAGCTTGCGTCGGGTGGGGGGGCGCGACAATGAGCAGTTCTTC. Its translation is CASSLRRVGGRDNEQFF. This chain uses TRBV5-1 with TRBJ2-1; a weak D match, TRBD2 (7 bases). The V end lost 1 base, the J end lost 5 bases, and 19 bases lay between the germline ends. The V gene's germline CDR1 is SGHRS and CDR2 YFSETQ. The CDR3 has 17 residues.